This T cell receptor (beta chain) comes out of a study of blood T cell repertoires in COVID-19. Across the whole study: Samples of COVID-19 (acute and convalescent) were obtained from the United States, Italy and Spain. In each case, the material was cDNA or gDNA derived from T cells, B-cell-depleted T cells, or PBMCs.

Authors' data handling: By means of reference gene primer amplification, nucleated cell counts were estimated. Only in-frame clones appear in the TCRdb table, and some are missing; sequencing was by immunoSEQ multiplex PCR. The V and J calls and clone size come from that table; D and trimming were worked out from the DNA. The repertoire includes approximately 300,000 clones, 65% to 85% of them detected once, and roughly 1.2% sits in the top ten. This receptor was obtained from a woman aged 50 to 65 with acute or convalescent COVID-19. Sequencing used peripheral blood.

The chain's CDR3 is CASSPPGTVYNEQFF. In DNA, the CDR3 is TGCGCCAGCAGCCCACCCGGGACAGTTTACAATGAGCAGTTCTTC. This chain connects TRBV4-1 to TRBJ2-1; 7 bases match TRBD1. Germline CDR1 MGHRA, CDR2 YSYEKL. This CDR3 is 15 amino acids long. After removal of 4 bases from V and 4 bases from J, the junction contained 7 bases not matched to a gene.